The clone carrying this T cell receptor beta chain was picked up one time. Antigen specificity is unknown. The data originate from a study of T cell clonotyping in hematopoietic cell transplantation. Study-level results: Cells were unsorted, so CD4 and CD8 contributions were not separated. Recipient TCR diversity dropped after transplant; expanded clonotypes rose from day 30 to 180. At the given depth, recipient repertoires were over 95% de novo clonotypes.

TCRdb keeps only in-frame clones here, not all; method: immunoSEQ multiplex PCR. The data show about 69,000 clones, around 94% seen once. Deletions cut 4 bases from V and 5 bases from J, with 20 bases between. The V gene's germline CDR1 is MDHEN and CDR2 SYDVKM. The CDR3 loop spans 16 amino acids. J is TRBJ1-2 and V is TRBV28, with D perhaps matching TRBD1 (6 bases). The sequence was obtained from a man between 50 and 59 years old in good health. Some clones in this sample may be carry-over from other donors' samples. Sequenced sample: peripheral blood mononuclear cells. The CDR3 reads CASSSGTPARRYGYTF. For the CDR3, the DNA is TGTGCCAGCAGTTCCGGGACACCAGCTCGGAGGTATGGCTACACCTTC.